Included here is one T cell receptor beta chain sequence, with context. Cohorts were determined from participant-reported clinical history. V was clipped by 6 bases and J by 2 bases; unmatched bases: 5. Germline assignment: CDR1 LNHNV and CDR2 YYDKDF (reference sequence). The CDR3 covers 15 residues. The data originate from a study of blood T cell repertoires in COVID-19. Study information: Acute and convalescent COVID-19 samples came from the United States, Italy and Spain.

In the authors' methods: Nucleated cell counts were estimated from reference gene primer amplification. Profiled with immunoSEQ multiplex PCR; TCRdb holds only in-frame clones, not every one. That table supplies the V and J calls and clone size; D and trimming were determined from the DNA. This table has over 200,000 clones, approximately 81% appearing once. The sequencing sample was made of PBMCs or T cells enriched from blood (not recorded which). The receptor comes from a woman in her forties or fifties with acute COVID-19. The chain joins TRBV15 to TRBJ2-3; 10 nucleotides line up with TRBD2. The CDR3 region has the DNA TGTGCCACCAGGTTAGGACTAGCGGTCACAGATACGCAGTATTTT. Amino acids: CATRLGLAVTDTQYF.